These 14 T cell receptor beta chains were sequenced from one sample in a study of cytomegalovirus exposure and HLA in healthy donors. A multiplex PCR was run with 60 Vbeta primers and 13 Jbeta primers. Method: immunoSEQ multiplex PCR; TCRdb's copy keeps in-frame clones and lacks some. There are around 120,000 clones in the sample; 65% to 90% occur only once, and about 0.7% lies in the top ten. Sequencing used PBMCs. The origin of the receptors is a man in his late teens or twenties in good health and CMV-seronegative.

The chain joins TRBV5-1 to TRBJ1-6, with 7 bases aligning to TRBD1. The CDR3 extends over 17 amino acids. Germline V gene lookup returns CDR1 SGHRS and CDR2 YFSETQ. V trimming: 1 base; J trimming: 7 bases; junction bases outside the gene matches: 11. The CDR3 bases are TGCGCCAGCAGCTTGCGTACCGACAGGGTCGACAATTCACCCCTCCACTTT. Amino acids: CASSLRTDRVDNSPLHF.

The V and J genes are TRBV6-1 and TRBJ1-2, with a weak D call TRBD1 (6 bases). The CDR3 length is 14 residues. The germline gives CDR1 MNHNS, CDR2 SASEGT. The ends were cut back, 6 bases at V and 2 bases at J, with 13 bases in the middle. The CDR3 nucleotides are TGTGCCAGCAGGTGGGGGGGCGGCAACTATGGCTACACCTTC. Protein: CASRWGGGNYGYTF.

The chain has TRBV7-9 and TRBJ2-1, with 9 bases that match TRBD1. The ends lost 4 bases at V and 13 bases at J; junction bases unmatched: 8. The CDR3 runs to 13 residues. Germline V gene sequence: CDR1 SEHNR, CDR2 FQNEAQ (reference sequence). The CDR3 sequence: CASSYATGGSQFF. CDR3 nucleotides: TGTGCCAGCAGCTACGCGACAGGGGGATCTCAGTTCTTC.

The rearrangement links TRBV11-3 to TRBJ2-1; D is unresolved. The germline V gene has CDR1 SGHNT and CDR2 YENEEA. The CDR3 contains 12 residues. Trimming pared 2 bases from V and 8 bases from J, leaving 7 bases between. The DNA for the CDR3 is TGTGCCAGCAGCTTAACACCTTATGAGCAGTTCTTC. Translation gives CASSLTPYEQFF.

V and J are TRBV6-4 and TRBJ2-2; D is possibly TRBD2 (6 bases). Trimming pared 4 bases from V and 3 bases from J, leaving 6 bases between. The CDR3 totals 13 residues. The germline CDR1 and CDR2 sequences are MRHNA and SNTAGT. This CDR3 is CASSVADTGELFF. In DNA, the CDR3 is TGTGCCAGCAGTGTAGCGGACACCGGGGAGCTGTTTTTT.

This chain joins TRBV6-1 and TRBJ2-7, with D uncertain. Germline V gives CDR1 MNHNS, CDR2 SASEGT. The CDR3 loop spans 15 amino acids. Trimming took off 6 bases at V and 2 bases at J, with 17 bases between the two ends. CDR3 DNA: TGTGCCAGCAGAAGCTGGCCGCAGAGCGCCTACGAGCAGTACTTC. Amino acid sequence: CASRSWPQSAYEQYF.

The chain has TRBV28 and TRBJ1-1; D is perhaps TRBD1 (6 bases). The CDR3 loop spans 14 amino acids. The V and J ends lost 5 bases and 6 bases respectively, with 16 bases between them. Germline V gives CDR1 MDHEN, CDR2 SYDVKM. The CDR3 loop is CASSRRGSRAEAFF. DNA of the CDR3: TGTGCCAGCAGTCGCAGGGGATCGAGGGCTGAAGCTTTCTTT.

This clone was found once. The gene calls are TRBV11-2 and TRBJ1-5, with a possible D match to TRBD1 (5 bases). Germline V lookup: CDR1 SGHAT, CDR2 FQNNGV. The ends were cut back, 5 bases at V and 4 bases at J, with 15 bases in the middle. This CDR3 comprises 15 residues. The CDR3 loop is CASSRHGGANQPQHF. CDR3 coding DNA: TGTGCCAGCAGCCGCCACGGCGGGGCTAATCAGCCCCAGCATTTT. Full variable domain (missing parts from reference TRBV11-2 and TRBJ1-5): EAGVAQSPRYKIIEKRQSVAFWCNPISGHATLYWYQQILGQGPKLLIQFQNNGVVDDSQLPKDRFSAERLKGVDSTLKIQPAKLEDSAVYLCASSRHGGANQPQHFGDGTRLSIL.

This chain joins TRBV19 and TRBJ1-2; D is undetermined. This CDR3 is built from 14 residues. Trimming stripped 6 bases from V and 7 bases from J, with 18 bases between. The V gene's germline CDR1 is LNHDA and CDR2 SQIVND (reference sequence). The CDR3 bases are TGTGCCAGTAGATTCCCCGGTTTTTCGCCTGGCTACACCTTC. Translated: CASRFPGFSPGYTF. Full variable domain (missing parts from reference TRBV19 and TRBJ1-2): DGGITQSPKYLFRKEGQNVTLSCEQNLNHDAMYWYRQDPGQGLRLIYYSQIVNDFQKGDIAEGYSVSREKKESFPLTVTSAQKNPTAFYLCASRFPGFSPGYTFGSGTRLTVV.

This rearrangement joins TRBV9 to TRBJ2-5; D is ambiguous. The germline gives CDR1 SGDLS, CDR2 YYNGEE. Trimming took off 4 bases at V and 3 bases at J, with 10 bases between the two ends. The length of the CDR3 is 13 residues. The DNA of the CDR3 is TGTGCCAGCAGCCGAGGTGTAGAAGAGACCCAGTACTTC. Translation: CASSRGVEETQYF.

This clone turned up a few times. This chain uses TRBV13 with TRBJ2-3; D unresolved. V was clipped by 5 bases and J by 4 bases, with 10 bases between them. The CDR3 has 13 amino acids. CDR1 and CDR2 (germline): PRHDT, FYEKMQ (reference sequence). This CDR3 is CASSPVFSDTQYF. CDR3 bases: TGTGCCAGCAGCCCAGTTTTCTCAGATACGCAGTATTTT.

The CDR3 sequence is CASSPGMDTEAFF. The CDR3 coding sequence is TGTGCCAGCAGCCCGGGGATGGACACTGAAGCTTTCTTT. This chain uses TRBV7-2 with TRBJ1-1; D ambiguous. Germline V CDR1 and CDR2: SGHTA, FQGNSA. V gave up 5 bases and J gave up 3 bases, with 10 bases separating them. This CDR3 contains 13 residues.

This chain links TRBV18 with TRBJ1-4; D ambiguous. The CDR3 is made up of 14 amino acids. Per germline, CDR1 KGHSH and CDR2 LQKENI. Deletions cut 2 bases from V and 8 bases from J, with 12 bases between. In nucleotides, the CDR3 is TGTGCCAGCTCACCAAGCCATTTGTGGGAAAAACTGTTTTTT. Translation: CASSPSHLWEKLFF.

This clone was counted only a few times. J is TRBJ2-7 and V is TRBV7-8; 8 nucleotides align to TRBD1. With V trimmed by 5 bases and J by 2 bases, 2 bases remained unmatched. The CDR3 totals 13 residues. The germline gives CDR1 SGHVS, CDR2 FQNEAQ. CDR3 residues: CASSRDRPYEQYF. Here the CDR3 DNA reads TGTGCCAGCAGCAGGGACAGGCCCTACGAGCAGTACTTC.